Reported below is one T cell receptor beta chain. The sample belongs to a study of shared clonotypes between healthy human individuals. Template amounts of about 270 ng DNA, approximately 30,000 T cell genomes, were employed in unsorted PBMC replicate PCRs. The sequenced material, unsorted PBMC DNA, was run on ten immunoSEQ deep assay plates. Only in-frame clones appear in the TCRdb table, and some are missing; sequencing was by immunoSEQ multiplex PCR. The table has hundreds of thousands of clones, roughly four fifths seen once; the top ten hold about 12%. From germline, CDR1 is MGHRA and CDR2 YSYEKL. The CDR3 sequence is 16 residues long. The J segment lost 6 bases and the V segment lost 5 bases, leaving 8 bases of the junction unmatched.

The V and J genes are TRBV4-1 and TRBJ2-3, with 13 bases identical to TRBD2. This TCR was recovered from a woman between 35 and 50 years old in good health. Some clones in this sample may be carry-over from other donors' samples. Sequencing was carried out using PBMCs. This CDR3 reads CASSLRTSGSGDTQYF. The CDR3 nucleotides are TGCGCCAGCAGCTTGCGGACTAGCGGGAGTGGTGATACGCAGTATTTT.